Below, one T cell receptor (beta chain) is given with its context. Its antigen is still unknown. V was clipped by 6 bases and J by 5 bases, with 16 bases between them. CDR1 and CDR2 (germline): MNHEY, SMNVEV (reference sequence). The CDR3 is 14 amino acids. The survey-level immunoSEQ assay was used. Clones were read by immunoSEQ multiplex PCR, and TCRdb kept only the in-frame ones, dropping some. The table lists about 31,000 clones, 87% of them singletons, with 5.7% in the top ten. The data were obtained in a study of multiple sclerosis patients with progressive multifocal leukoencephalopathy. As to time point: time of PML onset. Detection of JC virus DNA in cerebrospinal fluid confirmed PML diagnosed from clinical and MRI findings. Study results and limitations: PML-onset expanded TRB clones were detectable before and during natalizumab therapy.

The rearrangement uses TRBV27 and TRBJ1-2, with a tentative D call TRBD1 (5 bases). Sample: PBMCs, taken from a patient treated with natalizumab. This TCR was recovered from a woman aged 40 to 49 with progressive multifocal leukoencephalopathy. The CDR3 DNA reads TGTGCCAGCAGCTTACGAGAGGGGTCGTATGGCTACACCTTC. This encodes CASSLREGSYGYTF.